Listed here are 18 T cell receptor beta chains from one sample, sequenced in a study of identical twins. TCRdb reanalysed the 5' RACE reads using MiXCR and keeps one entry per CDR3 protein. The data hold some 320,000 distinct CDR3 sequences, with over 9% observed a single time. These same data were also listed under a study on yellow fever vaccine responses in identical twins.

What was sequenced was CD8+ T cells sorted from blood. The receptor source for this set is a young woman in good health.

This clonotype occurred a few times. The chain combines TRBV12-3 or TRBV12-4 with TRBJ2-7; the match to TRBD2 covers 10 bases. The CDR3 contains 13 residues. Germline trimming cut 6 bases from V and 6 bases from J; bases unmatched to any gene: 5. In DNA, the CDR3 is TGTGCCAGCAGCATAGCGGGAGGCGGCGAGCAGTACTTC. Encoded protein: CASSIAGGGEQYF.

This clonotype was seen only a few times. The chain carries TRBV20-1 and TRBJ2-5; 14 positions agree with TRBD2. Germline-derived CDR1 and CDR2 are DFQATT and SNEGSKA (reference sequence). This CDR3 has 17 amino acids. The V and J ends lost 5 bases and 0 bases, in that order; junction bases with no gene match: 8. CDR3: CSAARTSGRPYQETQYF. CDR3 DNA: TGCAGTGCTGCCCGGACTAGCGGGAGGCCGTACCAAGAGACCCAGTACTTC.

The chain links TRBV5-5 to TRBJ1-1; D uncertain. The CDR3 totals 14 residues. With 0 bases removed from V and 2 bases from J, the gap between germline ends came to 8 bases. From germline, CDR1 is SGHKS and CDR2 YYEKEE (reference sequence). CDR3 bases: TGTGCCAGCAGCTTGGCAGCTAGCAACACTGAAGCTTTCTTT. This codes for CASSLAASNTEAFF. Full variable domain (remainder filled in from reference TRBV5-5 and TRBJ1-1): DAGVTQSPTHLIKTRGQQVTLRCSPISGHKSVSWYQQVLGQGPQFIFQYYEKEERGRGNFPDRFSARQFPNYSSELNVNALLLGDSALYLCASSLAASNTEAFFGQGTRLTVV.

This clonotype turned up a few times. This chain uses TRBV5-1 with TRBJ2-5, with TRBD2 matching 10 bases. CDR3 length: 15 amino acids. J lost 4 bases, V lost 0 bases, and 3 bases had no gene match. Germline V lookup: CDR1 SGHRS, CDR2 YFSETQ. The CDR3 region is CASSLEGTSVETQYF. CDR3 DNA sequence: TGCGCCAGCAGCTTGGAGGGGACTAGCGTAGAGACCCAGTACTTC.

This clonotype came up a few times. One end of the junction varies from germline; a read error may be responsible. The chain employs TRBV3-1 and TRBJ2-3; D gene ambiguous. Germline V CDR1 and CDR2: LGHDT, YNNKEL (reference sequence). This CDR3 spans 15 amino acids. CDR3 residues: CATSQSLDYPDTQYF. The DNA for the CDR3 is TGTGCCACCAGCCAATCCCTAGATTATCCAGATACGCAGTATTTT.

In this sample, this clonotype turned up many times. The V gene is TRBV11-2, the J gene TRBJ2-1; tentative D call: TRBD1 (6 bases). The ends were cut back, 0 bases at V and 8 bases at J, with 14 bases in the middle. CDR3 length: 15 amino acids. Germline V lookup: CDR1 SGHAT, CDR2 FQNNGV. The CDR3 loop reads CASSLEGRGWDEQFF. Here the CDR3 DNA reads TGTGCCAGCAGCTTAGAAGGCAGGGGCTGGGATGAGCAGTTCTTC.

This rearrangement joins TRBV28 to TRBJ1-6; TRBD1 agrees at 7 bases. This CDR3 has 16 residues. Germline CDR1 and CDR2: MDHEN and SYDVKM. The V segment lost 11 bases and the J segment 5 bases; nucleotides outside the gene matches: 15. The CDR3, as DNA: TGTGCCGTCTCCCAATGGCTGGGACAGAATAATTCACCCCTCCACTTT. This gives the protein CAVSQWLGQNNSPLHF.

This clonotype was seen many times. The J gene is TRBJ2-3, the V gene TRBV9; 10 bases line up with TRBD2. Germline values: CDR1 SGDLS, CDR2 YYNGEE. CDR3 size: 16 residues. J was trimmed by 4 bases and V by 2 bases; bases with no gene match: 7. CDR3 in DNA: TGTGCCAGCAGCGTCGATAGCGGGGGGATCCCAGATACGCAGTATTTT. Protein sequence: CASSVDSGGIPDTQYF.

In this sample, this clonotype turned up a few times. The chain is built from TRBV20-1 and TRBJ2-7; D is undetermined. This CDR3 has 14 residues. Trimming left V 1 base short and J 3 bases short, with 13 bases between. Germline CDR1 is DFQATT and CDR2 is SNEGSKA (reference sequence). The CDR3 sequence: CSARGNYGGYEQYF. CDR3 sequence (DNA): TGCAGTGCTAGAGGCAACTACGGCGGCTACGAGCAGTACTTC.

The V gene is TRBV7-2, the J gene TRBJ2-3; 7 positions match TRBD1. V lost 1 base and J lost 13; bases outside the gene matches: 11. Germline-derived CDR1 and CDR2 are SGHTA and FQGNSA. CDR3 length: 14 residues. The CDR3 here is CASSLGIGPTGEYF. Written as DNA, the CDR3 is TGTGCCAGCAGCTTAGGGATAGGACCTACAGGGGAGTATTTT. The whole variable domain, remainder taken from reference TRBV7-2 and TRBJ2-3, is GAGVSQSPSNKVTEKGKDVELRCDPISGHTALYWYRQSLGQGLEFLIYFQGNSAPDKSGLPSDRFSAERTGGSVSTLTIQRTQQEDSAVYLCASSLGIGPTGEYFGPGTRLTVL.

This clonotype has more than one count but fewer than ten. V usage is TRBV21-1 and J usage is TRBJ2-1. TRBV21-1 is a pseudogene. This CDR3 region has 14 residues. CDR3 sequence reads: CASSGIIPYNEQFF. Written as DNA, the CDR3 is TGTGCCAGCAGCGGCATAATCCCCTACAATGAGCAGTTCTTC.

This clonotype was observed a few times. The chain links TRBV7-9 to TRBJ2-1; 9 bases are shared with TRBD2. This CDR3 has 15 amino acids. Germline V gives CDR1 SEHNR, CDR2 FQNEAQ (reference sequence). V dropped 5 bases and J dropped 7; count of bases not matched to a gene: 9. The CDR3, as DNA: TGTGCCAGCAGCCCCCAAGCGGGGGGTGTAAATGAGCAGTTCTTC. It is translated as CASSPQAGGVNEQFF.

V gene TRBV20-1 combines with J gene TRBJ1-4, with D unclear. The V end lost 5 bases, the J end lost 4 bases, and 14 bases lay between the germline ends. Germline loops: CDR1 DFQATT, CDR2 SNEGSKA (reference sequence). The CDR3 is made up of 14 amino acids. The CDR3, as DNA: TGCAGTGCTCCCCGGGAGGCTTATAATGAAAAACTGTTTTTT. Translated, it gives CSAPREAYNEKLFF.

This clonotype was seen ten or more times. The chain recombines TRBV29-1 with TRBJ2-2; TRBD2 agrees at 10 bases. The V and J ends lost 5 bases and 5 bases, in that order; junction bases with no gene match: 5. The germline V gene has CDR1 SQVTM and CDR2 ANQGSEA. There are 14 residues in the CDR3. The CDR3 spells CSVNSGGNTGELFF. The CDR3, as DNA: TGCAGCGTTAATAGCGGGGGGAATACCGGGGAGCTGTTTTTT.

This clonotype occurred a few times. This rearrangement joins TRBV12-3 or TRBV12-4 to TRBJ2-7; 7 nucleotides agree with TRBD1. With V trimmed by 4 bases and J by 3 bases, 3 bases remained unmatched. The CDR3 contains 13 residues. The CDR3 DNA sequence: TGTGCCAGCAGTTGGGGACAGTTCTACGAGCAGTACTTC. The encoded protein is CASSWGQFYEQYF.

Remarks on this clonotype: A single base separates this from a much larger clone, so it may be a read error. The V call is TRBV29-1, the J call TRBJ2-7; either TRBD1 or TRBD2 may supply D (5 bases each). This CDR3 has 13 amino acids. CDR1 SQVTM and CDR2 ANQGSEA come from the germline V gene. The CDR3 reads CGVEEGRQYEQYF. DNA for the CDR3: TGCGGCGTTGAAGAGGGGCGGCAGTACGAGCAGTACTTC.

This clonotype was seen at least ten times. V gene TRBV29-1 combines with J gene TRBJ2-1; 8 bases map to TRBD1. The V segment lost 8 bases and the J segment 3 bases; nucleotides outside the gene matches: 6. The CDR3 has 13 amino acids. Looked up from germline, CDR1 is SQVTM and CDR2 is ANQGSEA. CDR3 nucleotide sequence: TGCAGCTCATACAGGGGGTACTACAATGAGCAGTTCTTC. Translated, it gives CSSYRGYYNEQFF.

This clonotype showed up many times. The gene calls are TRBV4-1 and TRBJ2-3; D is perhaps TRBD2 (5 bases). The CDR3 sequence is 17 residues long. V was cut by 1 base and J by 1 base, with 15 bases left in between. Per germline, CDR1 MGHRA and CDR2 YSYEKL. The CDR3 DNA reads as TGCGCCAGCAGCCAAGTTGGCGGAAGCGGACGCACAGATACGCAGTATTTT. It yields the protein CASSQVGGSGRTDTQYF.